These T cell receptor beta chains were read from a single sample in a study of blood T cell repertoires in COVID-19. Clones were read by immunoSEQ multiplex PCR, and TCRdb kept only the in-frame ones, dropping some. The profile shows roughly 210,000 clones, around four fifths of them singletons. Sequencing used peripheral blood. The source is a woman older than 75 with COVID-19, enrolled during active disease. CDR3s include the opening cysteine and the closing phenylalanine or tryptophan. The D gene is left open where the match is weak. Clone size is stated in some rows and not others, as once, few, many or a class when expanded.

TRBD1	-	TRBJ1-4	TRBV2	TGTGCCAGCAGTGAAGAGGGGGCGGGTGAAAAACTGTTTTTT	CASSEEGAGEKLFF
-	-	TRBJ1-3	TRBV5-4	TGTGCCAGCAGCTTTGGGGGCCGGGGTGGAAACACCATATATTTT	CASSFGGRGGNTIYF
-	once	TRBJ1-6	TRBV3-1/TRBV3-2	TGTGCCAGCAGCCAAGCCGTAGTGAATTCACCCCTCCACTTT	CASSQAVVNSPLHF
-	-	TRBJ1-4	TRBV4-3	TGCGCCAGCAGCCAAGATAGGGGACAAGGACGTGAAAAACTGTTTTTT	CASSQDRGQGREKLFF
TRBD2	-	TRBJ2-3	TRBV7-3	TGTGCCAGCAGCTCCTGGGGAGCGGGGGGTTCCTCTAGCACAGATACGCAGTATTTT	CASSSWGAGGSSSTDTQYF
TRBD1	-	TRBJ2-7	TRBV7-2	TGTGCCAGCAGCCTGGCTGGGACAGGGGCGCCCTACGAGCAGTACTTC	CASSLAGTGAPYEQYF
TRBD1	-	TRBJ1-5	TRBV30	TGTGCCTGGAGACAGGGGGATTTCTATAGCAATCAGCCCCAGCATTTT	CAWRQGDFYSNQPQHF
-	-	TRBJ1-4	TRBV28	TGTGCCAGCAGTCCAGACAGGAACTATAATGAAAAACTGTTTTTT	CASSPDRNYNEKLFF
TRBD1	-	TRBJ1-1	TRBV5-1	TGCGCCAGCAGCTTGCAGGGGGCTGAAGCTTTCTTT	CASSLQGAEAFF
-	-	TRBJ2-1	TRBV7-6	TGTGCCAGCACCCCGGACAGTGCCTTCTCCTACAATGAGCAGTTCTTC	CASTPDSAFSYNEQFF
-	-	TRBJ1-1	TRBV24-1	TGTGCCACCAAACCGCGAGGGACACTAGACACTGAAGCTTTCTTT	CATKPRGTLDTEAFF
-	-	TRBJ1-6	TRBV2	TGTGCCAGCAGAGTCCGACAGGAAGGTTCACCCCTCCACTTT	CASRVRQEGSPLHF
TRBD1	-	TRBJ2-2	TRBV3-1/TRBV3-2	TGTGCCAGCAGACGGACAGGGGGCGAATGGACCGGGGAGCTGTTTTTT	CASRRTGGEWTGELFF
TRBD1	-	TRBJ1-2	TRBV6-6	TGTGCCAGCAGGACAGGGGCGGCCGGCTACACCTTC	CASRTGAAGYTF
-	few	TRBJ1-1	TRBV30	TGTGCCTGGAGTGTACCTCAGGGCATGAAGCTTTTCTTT	CAWSVPQGMKLFF
TRBD1	-	TRBJ1-1	TRBV5-1	TGCGCCAGCAGCACCCTGACAGGGACATACACTGAAGCTTTCTTT	CASSTLTGTYTEAFF
-	once	TRBJ1-2	TRBV3-1/TRBV3-2	TGTGCCAGCAGCCAAGATCGGTACTATGGCTACACCTTC	CASSQDRYYGYTF
-	-	TRBJ1-4	TRBV9	TGTGCCAGCAGCGTTCGCCTCCAGACAGGCGGAAATGAAAAACTGTTTTTT	CASSVRLQTGGNEKLFF
-	many	TRBJ1-5	TRBV10-2	TGCGCCAGCAGTCTGGGGGCACAGCCCCAGCATTTT	CASSLGAQPQHF
TRBD1	-	TRBJ1-6	TRBV18	TGTGCCAGCTCACCATTCGGAGGGGGACAGGGGGCCTCACCCCTCCACTTT	CASSPFGGGQGASPLHF
TRBD2	-	TRBJ2-1	TRBV18	TGTGCCAGCTCACCTCCGCGGGTTGCGGGGGGGTACAATGAGCAGTTCTTC	CASSPPRVAGGYNEQFF
-	-	TRBJ2-3	TRBV7-3	TGTGCCAGCAGCCGGGACTTCCCAGATACGCAGTATTTT	CASSRDFPDTQYF
-	-	TRBJ1-1	TRBV5-1	TGCGCCAGCAGCTGGGGACAAGTGAACACTGAAGCTTTCTTT	CASSWGQVNTEAFF
-	-	TRBJ1-3	TRBV30	TGTGCCTGGAGTCGGGGGAATGAAAACACCATATATTTT	CAWSRGNENTIYF
-	-	TRBJ2-1	TRBV6-6	TGTGCCAGCAGTCCTAGCTCCTACAATGAGCAGTTCTTC	CASSPSSYNEQFF
-	-	TRBJ1-1	TRBV14	TGTGCCAGCAGCCGGGGACCGCCGGGGACTCGGGCTTTCTTT	CASSRGPPGTRAFF
-	few	TRBJ1-1	TRBV27	TGTGCCAGCAGATCGTCGGGACAAAGGGAAGCTTTCTTT	CASRSSGQREAFF
-	-	TRBJ2-3	TRBV9	TGTGCCAGCAGCGTAGACTATAGCACAGATACGCAGTATTTT	CASSVDYSTDTQYF
TRBD1	-	TRBJ1-2	TRBV27	TGTGCCAGCAGTCAAACAGGGGGCTATGGCTACACCTTC	CASSQTGGYGYTF
-	-	TRBJ1-2	TRBV6-2/TRBV6-3	TGTGCCAGCAGTTACTCCCGTTCTAGCTACACCTTC	CASSYSRSSYTF
-	-	TRBJ1-3	TRBV6-5	TGTGCCAGCAGTTACAGTCAGGGGTCGGACACCATATATTTT	CASSYSQGSDTIYF
TRBD1	-	TRBJ1-2	TRBV29-1	TGCAGCGTTGTTCAGGGACAGGGACAGAACTATGGCTACACCTTC	CSVVQGQGQNYGYTF
TRBD1	-	TRBJ1-2	TRBV3-1/TRBV3-2	TGTGCCAGCAGCGGACAGGGGTCCACTAACTATGGCTACACCTTC	CASSGQGSTNYGYTF
-	-	TRBJ2-7	TRBV11-2	TGTGCCAGCAGCTTAGCCAGGGCAAGGGACGAGCAGTACTTC	CASSLARARDEQYF
TRBD2	-	TRBJ2-3	TRBV2	TGTGCCCACAAGCGGGGGGATATCACAGATACGCAGTATTTT	CAHKRGDITDTQYF
-	-	TRBJ1-4	TRBV5-4	TGTGCCAGCAGCTTGGTGGGGGCGCCTAATGAAAAACTGTTTTTT	CASSLVGAPNEKLFF
TRBD1	few	TRBJ2-7	TRBV3-1/TRBV3-2	TGTGCCAGCAGAAGCAACCGGGACAGAGTCTACGAGCAGTACTTC	CASRSNRDRVYEQYF
TRBD1	-	TRBJ1-4	TRBV5-1	TGCGCCAGCAGCGAACAGGGGACAGGCAGTACTGGGCTGTTTTTT	CASSEQGTGSTGLFF
-	few	TRBJ1-2	TRBV5-1	TGCGCCAGCAGCTTGGCCGAAACAGGGAATGGCTACACCTTC	CASSLAETGNGYTF
TRBD1	few	TRBJ1-2	TRBV7-7	TGTGCTAGCAGCCGCCGCTCAGGGGACAGCTATGGCTACACCTTC	CASSRRSGDSYGYTF
-	few	TRBJ2-1	TRBV2	TGTGCCAGCAACCTCCGGGGGGCGGGTAATGAGCAGTTCTTC	CASNLRGAGNEQFF
-	-	TRBJ2-3	TRBV28	TGTGCCAGCAGTCCAAACCGGGGTCCCACAGATACGCAGTATTTT	CASSPNRGPTDTQYF
TRBD1	-	TRBJ1-2	TRBV20-1	TGCAGTGCCACAGGGGGCTATGGCTACACCTTC	CSATGGYGYTF
-	-	TRBJ1-1	TRBV9	TGTGCCAGCAGCGTAACTGGAGGGGTTAACACTGAAGCTTTCTTT	CASSVTGGVNTEAFF
TRBD1	once	TRBJ1-2	TRBV5-1	TGCGCCAGCAGATCCGGGACAGGGGACTATGGCTACACCTTC	CASRSGTGDYGYTF
-	few	TRBJ1-1	TRBV30	TGTGCCTGGAGTGTAGGCGGGAGTGGAAAATCTGAAGCTTTCTTT	CAWSVGGSGKSEAFF
-	few	TRBJ1-5	TRBV7-9	TGTGCCAGCAACGACATTGACAATCAGCCCCAGCATTTT	CASNDIDNQPQHF
TRBD1	-	TRBJ1-4	TRBV6-5	TGTGCCAGCAGGGGGGACAGCTTTAATGAAAAACTGTTTTTT	CASRGDSFNEKLFF
TRBD1	once	TRBJ1-1	TRBV3-1/TRBV3-2	TGTGCCAGCAGCCGACAGGGTGGGGGTGAAGCTTTCTTT	CASSRQGGGEAFF
TRBD1	few	TRBJ1-1	TRBV5-1	TGCGCCAGCAGCCCGGAGGGGGACAGTTCTTCTTTCTTT	CASSPEGDSSSFF
TRBD1	-	TRBJ2-5	TRBV2	TGTGCCAGCAGTCCACGGGACAGGGGGCAAGAGACCCAGTACTTC	CASSPRDRGQETQYF
-	-	TRBJ1-5	TRBV7-2	TGTGCCAGCAGCTCGGCCCCGGGAAGCAATCAGCCCCAGCATTTT	CASSSAPGSNQPQHF
-	few	TRBJ1-2	TRBV19	TGTGCCAGTAGTATTCAACCCCCCGGAAGGACTAATGGCTACACCTTC	CASSIQPPGRTNGYTF
-	-	TRBJ1-3	TRBV25-1	TGTGCCAGCAGTGAACGCCGGTTCTCTGGAAACACCATATATTTT	CASSERRFSGNTIYF